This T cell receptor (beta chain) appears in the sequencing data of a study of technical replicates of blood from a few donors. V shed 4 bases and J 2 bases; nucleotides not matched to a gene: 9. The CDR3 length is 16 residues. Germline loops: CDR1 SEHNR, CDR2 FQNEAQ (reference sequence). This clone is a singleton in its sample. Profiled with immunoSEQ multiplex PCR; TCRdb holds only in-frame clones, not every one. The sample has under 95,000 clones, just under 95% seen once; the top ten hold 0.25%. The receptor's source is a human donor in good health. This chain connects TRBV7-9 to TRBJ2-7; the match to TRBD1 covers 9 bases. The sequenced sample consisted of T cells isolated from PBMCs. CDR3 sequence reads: CASSSQGQGQTYEQYF. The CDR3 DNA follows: TGTGCCAGCAGCTCGCAAGGACAGGGGCAAACCTACGAGCAGTACTTC. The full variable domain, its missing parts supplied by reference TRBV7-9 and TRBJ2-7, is DTGVSQNPRHKITKRGQNVTFRCDPISEHNRLYWYRQTLGQGPEFLTYFQNEAQLEKSRLLSDRFSAERPKGSFSTLEIQRTEQGDSAMYLCASSSQGQGQTYEQYFGPGTRLTVT.